The 18 T cell receptor beta chains given below trace back to one sample, sequenced in a study of blood T cell repertoires in COVID-19. Method: immunoSEQ multiplex PCR; TCRdb's copy keeps in-frame clones and lacks some. The data hold some 100,000 clones, with 88% observed a single time. Material: peripheral blood. All receptors derive from a woman of 80 years or more with active COVID-19.

This chain uses TRBV27 with TRBJ2-1, with no clear D. This CDR3 comprises 12 residues. V lost 6 bases to trimming and J lost 6 bases, with 9 bases between them. Germline loops: CDR1 MNHEY, CDR2 SMNVEV (reference sequence). The CDR3 protein is CASSRRANEQFF. CDR3 DNA: TGTGCCAGCAGCCGGAGAGCCAATGAGCAGTTCTTC.

The V and J genes are TRBV7-9 and TRBJ2-1, with D possibly TRBD1 on 6 matching bases. CDR1 is SEHNR and CDR2 is FQNEAQ in the germline V gene (reference sequence). Deletions cut 5 bases from V and 0 bases from J, with 14 bases between. CDR3 length: 16 amino acids. The CDR3 here is CASSRLGGSSYNEQFF. In nucleotides, the CDR3 is TGTGCCAGCAGCCGTCTAGGGGGAAGCTCCTACAATGAGCAGTTCTTC.

The gene calls are TRBV6-2 or TRBV6-3 and TRBJ1-2; 7 bases are shared with TRBD1. V trimming: 5 bases; J trimming: 2 bases; junction bases outside the gene matches: 11. This CDR3 contains 16 residues. Germline CDR1 reads MNHEY; CDR2 reads SVGEGT. The chain's CDR3 is CASSRAPPTGNYGYTF. The CDR3 DNA sequence: TGTGCCAGCAGTCGTGCGCCCCCGACAGGGAACTATGGCTACACCTTC.

This rearrangement joins TRBV3-1 (or the pseudogene TRBV3-2) to TRBJ2-7, with D hard to call. V was trimmed by 4 bases and J by 7 bases, leaving 8 bases between them. Looked up from germline, CDR1 is LGHDT and CDR2 is YNNKEL (reference sequence). This CDR3 is built from 11 residues. As DNA, the CDR3 is TGTGCCAGCAGCCTCCTCGGGGAGCAGTACTTC. Protein: CASSLLGEQYF.

The chain has TRBV11-1 and TRBJ2-1; 11 bases match TRBD2. Germline V gene lookup returns CDR1 SGHAT and CDR2 FQDESV (reference sequence). Unmatched junction bases numbered 9, after V lost 4 bases and J lost 10 bases. The CDR3 is made up of 15 amino acids. CDR3 residues: CASSSRLAGLGEQFF. CDR3 bases: TGTGCCAGCAGCTCCCGACTAGCGGGATTGGGGGAGCAGTTCTTC.

This clone was picked up a small number of times. The chain carries TRBV3-1 (or the pseudogene TRBV3-2) and TRBJ2-1; the match to TRBD2 covers 9 bases. Germline-derived CDR1 and CDR2 are LGHDT and YNNKEL (reference sequence). V lost 4 bases to trimming and J lost 3 bases; unmatched junction nucleotides: 16. This CDR3 spans 19 amino acids. The CDR3 here is CASSPHLSREGPVYNEQFF. The CDR3 DNA sequence: TGTGCCAGCAGCCCCCATCTTTCGCGGGAGGGCCCGGTCTACAATGAGCAGTTCTTC.

This clone was observed a few times. This sequence joins TRBV11-2 and TRBJ2-3, with TRBD2 identical over 9 bases. Germline values: CDR1 SGHAT, CDR2 FQNNGV. The CDR3 length is 14 residues. With 1 base clipped from V and 4 bases from J, the junction kept 0 bases outside the gene matches. The CDR3 region has the DNA TGTGCCAGCAGCTTAGGCGGGGGGGCAGATACGCAGTATTTT. Its translation: CASSLGGGADTQYF.

The V and J genes are TRBV5-1 and TRBJ2-3, with 10 bases aligning to TRBD2. The CDR3 runs to 15 residues. The V and J ends lost 9 bases and 5 bases, in that order; junction bases with no gene match: 12. Germline CDR1 reads SGHRS; CDR2 reads YFSETQ. As DNA, the CDR3 is TGCGCCACTCCCCGGGGAGCGGGAGGGCAAGATACGCAGTATTTT. It translates to CATPRGAGGQDTQYF.

The gene calls are TRBV4-3 and TRBJ2-1; D is uncertain. Germline CDR1 is LGHNA and CDR2 is YSLEER. This CDR3 is built from 13 residues. Deletions cut 0 bases from V and 10 bases from J, with 10 bases between. CDR3 loop: CASSQEQNTEQFF. The CDR3 nucleotides read TGCGCCAGCAGCCAAGAGCAGAATACCGAGCAGTTCTTC.

There are a few counts of this clone. The junction differs from germline at one of its ends, possibly a read error. The chain employs TRBV4-3 and TRBJ2-7; 8 positions match TRBD2. Germline V gene sequence: CDR1 LGHNA, CDR2 YSLEER. This CDR3 is built from 13 residues. CDR3 nucleotides: TGCGCCAGCAGCCAAATACCTAGCGGGCCCCTGGACTTC. Translated: CASSQIPSGPLDF.

This clone was detected only once. The chain is built from TRBV28 and TRBJ1-1, with no clear D. V lost 4 bases to trimming and J lost 7 bases, with 7 bases between them. This CDR3 region has 11 residues. Germline V lookup: CDR1 MDHEN, CDR2 SYDVKM. The CDR3 DNA follows: TGTGCCAGCAGTTACAAGTTTGAAGCTTTCTTT. Protein product: CASSYKFEAFF.

This sequence joins TRBV24-1 and TRBJ2-3, with TRBD2 identical over 10 bases. After removal of 3 bases from V and 0 bases from J, the junction contained 5 bases not matched to a gene. Germline CDR1 and CDR2: KGHDR and SFDVKD. CDR3 length: 17 residues. The CDR3 loop is CATSDNGLAASTDTQYF. CDR3 DNA: TGTGCCACCAGTGATAATGGACTAGCGGCCAGCACAGATACGCAGTATTTT.

The CDR3 loop is CASSTLRGGGTEAFF. The DNA of the CDR3 is TGTGCCAGTAGTACCCTTAGGGGAGGTGGCACTGAAGCTTTCTTT. The chain recombines TRBV19 with TRBJ1-1; weak D call: TRBD1 (5 bases). The CDR3 sequence is 15 residues long. V was cut by 4 bases and J by 4 bases, with 16 bases left in between. Germline CDR1 is LNHDA and CDR2 is SQIVND (reference sequence).

The chain joins TRBV7-3 to TRBJ2-3; 12 nucleotides agree with TRBD2. This CDR3 has 18 amino acids. The germline CDR1 and CDR2 sequences are SGHTA and FQGTGA. Trimming took 1 base from V and 5 from J; bases not matched to a gene: 10. The CDR3 DNA reads as TGTGCCAGCAGCTTAAGGGGGCTAGCGGGAGGGATTGGAGATACGCAGTATTTT. This codes for CASSLRGLAGGIGDTQYF.

The chain's CDR3 is CASSLRGLAGGWNEQFF. CDR3 nucleotides: TGCGCCAGCAGCTTGAGGGGACTAGCGGGCGGGTGGAATGAGCAGTTCTTC. The V call is TRBV5-1, the J call TRBJ2-1; 12 nucleotides agree with TRBD2. The V segment lost 1 base and the J segment 7 bases; nucleotides outside the gene matches: 9. The CDR3 extends over 17 amino acids. Germline lookup yields CDR1 SGHRS and CDR2 YFSETQ.

This chain connects TRBV28 to TRBJ2-1; possible D gene TRBD2, 6 bases. V lost 3 bases and J lost 9, with 6 bases in between. CDR1 and CDR2 from the germline V gene are MDHEN and SYDVKM. The CDR3 extends over 11 amino acids. Here the CDR3 reads CASSLGGEQFF. CDR3 coding DNA: TGTGCCAGCAGTTTGGGGGGTGAGCAGTTCTTC.

The V call is TRBV5-4, the J call TRBJ2-1; 7 nucleotides line up with TRBD2. The length of the CDR3 is 16 residues. V shed 5 bases and J 1 base; nucleotides not matched to a gene: 9. CDR1 is SGHNT and CDR2 is YYREEE in the germline V gene (reference sequence). The CDR3 is CASRGGGSGSYNEQFF. CDR3 DNA: TGTGCCAGCAGGGGGGGAGGGAGCGGGTCCTACAATGAGCAGTTCTTC.

The V and J genes are TRBV28 and TRBJ1-2, with D possibly TRBD1 on 5 matching bases. The CDR3 is 14 amino acids. Germline V gene lookup returns CDR1 MDHEN and CDR2 SYDVKM. The V and J ends lost 7 bases and 1 base respectively, with 13 bases between them. The CDR3 nucleotides read TGTGCCAGCACGTCCGGGGGGGGTAACTATGGCTACACCTTC. It codes for CASTSGGGNYGYTF.